The source of this TCR beta chain is a study of CD8+ T cells in alopecia areata. Following RNA extraction, reverse transcription yielded cDNA that acted as the sequencing template. Clones were sequenced by immunoSEQ multiplex PCR, and TCRdb holds only the in-frame ones, with some missing. The sample lists around 140,000 clones; around 86% were seen once. The CDR3 contains 14 residues. Per germline, CDR1 GTSNPN and CDR2 SVGIG (reference sequence). With V trimmed by 1 base and J by 7 bases, 4 bases remained unmatched. V gene TRBV30 combines with J gene TRBJ1-6, with TRBD1 matching 7 bases. The sequenced sample was CD8+ T cells sorted from blood, obtained at week 0. The receptor comes from a human donor with alopecia areata. CDR3 coding DNA: TGTGCCTGGAGTGGCAGGGGGTTGAATTCACCCCTCCACTTT. Residues: CAWSGRGLNSPLHF.